These 25 T cell receptor beta chains originate from one sample sequenced in a study of early T cells in non-severe SARS-CoV-2 infection. TCRdb re-derived calls from the 5' RACE reads in MiXCR, one entry per CDR3 protein. The sample shows some 70,000 distinct CDR3 sequences, about 10% of them seen only once. Sequencing was carried out using whole blood. All receptors derive from an adult who was a healthcare worker with PCR-confirmed SARS-CoV-2 infection or an uninfected control (not recorded which).

This clonotype was recorded at least ten times. The V and J genes are TRBV7-9 and TRBJ2-3; D is ambiguous. The germline CDR1 and CDR2 sequences are SEHNR and FQNEAQ (reference sequence). There are 14 residues in the CDR3. Between the trimmed V and J ends, which lost 3 bases and 2 bases, there was a span of 9 bases. CDR3 protein: CASSLDWDTDTQYF. The CDR3 DNA reads as TGTGCCAGCAGCTTGGATTGGGACACAGATACGCAGTATTTT.

This clonotype was detected many times. The chain couples TRBV7-2 to TRBJ1-4; no definite D call. Germline V gives CDR1 SGHTA, CDR2 FQGNSA. V lost 4 bases and J lost 5, with 5 bases in between. CDR3 length equals 12 residues. The CDR3, as DNA: TGTGCCAGCAGCTGGACGAATGAAAAACTGTTTTTT. Amino acid sequence: CASSWTNEKLFF.

This clonotype has only a few counts. V is TRBV3-1 and J is TRBJ2-1; a possible D gene is TRBD1 (5 bases). This CDR3 is 14 amino acids long. V lost 0 bases to trimming and J lost 4 bases, with 7 bases between them. Germline values: CDR1 LGHDT, CDR2 YNNKEL (reference sequence). CDR3 nucleotides: TGTGCCAGCAGCCAAGATAAGGGGTACAATGAGCAGTTCTTC. It translates to CASSQDKGYNEQFF.

V is TRBV6-2 or TRBV6-3 and J is TRBJ1-4; D not certain. The CDR3 has 16 amino acids. Per the germline V gene, CDR1 is MNHEY and CDR2 is SVGEGT. Trimming removed 2 bases from V and 8 bases from J, with 18 bases in between. CDR3 sequence (DNA): TGTGCCAGCAGTTACAACGGCGCCGCGAAGGAAGAAAAACTGTTTTTT. Its translation: CASSYNGAAKEEKLFF.

This clonotype showed up just a few times. The genes are TRBV20-1 and TRBJ1-1; D might be TRBD1 (5 bases). V dropped 0 bases and J dropped 6 bases, with 17 bases sitting between them. The CDR3 runs 15 residues. Germline V gives CDR1 DFQATT, CDR2 SNEGSKA (reference sequence). The CDR3 protein is CSARDHGALIPEAFF. The CDR3, as DNA: TGCAGTGCTAGAGATCACGGGGCCTTGATCCCTGAAGCTTTCTTT.

This clonotype was counted between two and nine times. The chain combines TRBV20-1 with TRBJ2-1; D is unclear. CDR3 length: 12 amino acids. The germline gives CDR1 DFQATT, CDR2 SNEGSKA (reference sequence). V shed 8 bases and J shed 4 bases, with 12 bases lying between them. The chain's CDR3 is CSSLDTYNEQFF. CDR3 sequence (DNA): TGCAGTTCGTTAGACACGTACAATGAGCAGTTCTTC.

This clonotype was observed many times. The rearrangement joins TRBV7-8 to TRBJ2-3; perhaps TRBD1 as D (6 bases). Germline V lookup: CDR1 SGHVS, CDR2 FQNEAQ. The CDR3 runs 13 residues. Trimming stripped 4 bases from V and 5 bases from J, with 10 bases between. The CDR3 bases are TGTGCCAGCAGCTCACAGGGTAAAGATACGCAGTATTTT. This codes for CASSSQGKDTQYF.

This clonotype was found a few times. V usage is TRBV2 and J usage is TRBJ1-5; D is uncertain. Trimming removed 7 bases from V and 5 bases from J, with 9 bases in between. Germline V gene lookup returns CDR1 SNHLY and CDR2 FYNNEI. The CDR3 spans 12 residues. CDR3 residues: CASNFDHQPQHF. CDR3 DNA: TGTGCCAGCAACTTCGACCATCAGCCCCAGCATTTT.

J is TRBJ2-2 and V is TRBV11-3; D gene unclear. Germline V lookup: CDR1 SGHNT, CDR2 YENEEA. V lost 4 bases and J lost 6, with 12 bases in between. This CDR3 comprises 14 residues. CDR3 protein: CASSSLSSAGELFF. DNA for the CDR3: TGTGCCAGCAGCTCCCTTAGCTCCGCCGGGGAGCTGTTTTTT.

This clonotype was counted many times. The rearrangement links TRBV20-1 to TRBJ2-4; 9 bases line up with TRBD1. The length of the CDR3 is 14 residues. Losses at the gene ends were 6 bases for V and 9 bases for J; bases not matched to a gene: 12. Germline V gene data show CDR1 as DFQATT and CDR2 as SNEGSKA (reference sequence). The CDR3, as DNA: TGCAGTGCCGGATACAGGGGGCGGAGGGGCATTCAGTACTTC. This sequence encodes CSAGYRGRRGIQYF.

This clonotype has at least ten counts. CDR3 sequence (DNA): TGTGCAAGTCGCTTAGGGCGAGAAACAGATACGCAGTATTTT. Translation: CASRLGRETDTQYF. The chain links TRBV12-2 to TRBJ2-3. TRBV12-2 is a documented pseudogene. The CDR3 sequence is 14 residues long.

The chain employs TRBV7-2 and TRBJ2-5; 8 nucleotides agree with TRBD1. CDR3 length: 13 residues. Germline-derived CDR1 and CDR2 are SGHTA and FQGNSA. Unmatched junction bases numbered 2, after V lost 3 bases and J lost 5 bases. The CDR3 DNA follows: TGTGCCAGCAGCTTGACAGGGGATGAGACCCAGTACTTC. This encodes CASSLTGDETQYF.

Ten or more counts support this clonotype. The chain carries TRBV10-2 and TRBJ2-5; 11 nucleotides align to TRBD2. Unmatched junction bases numbered 6, after V lost 7 bases and J lost 5 bases. Germline V gene data show CDR1 as WSHSY and CDR2 as SAAADI. This CDR3 spans 14 amino acids. The CDR3 DNA follows: TGCGCCAGCATAGCTAGCGGGAGGATTGAGACCCAGTACTTC. It yields the protein CASIASGRIETQYF.

V is TRBV28 and J is TRBJ1-2, with 7 bases matching TRBD1. This CDR3 spans 16 amino acids. The V gene's germline CDR1 is MDHEN and CDR2 SYDVKM. Germline trimming cut 6 bases from V and 3 bases from J; bases unmatched to any gene: 13. The CDR3 loop is CASSSLTGNLHYGYTF. In DNA form, the CDR3 reads TGTGCCAGCAGCTCCCTGACAGGGAACTTGCACTATGGCTACACCTTC.

Only a few counts were recorded for this clonotype. This chain connects TRBV3-1 to TRBJ1-1; D is unresolved. V lost 1 base and J 9 bases, leaving 9 bases between the germline ends. This CDR3 has 12 amino acids. Germline V gene sequence: CDR1 LGHDT, CDR2 YNNKEL (reference sequence). CDR3 protein: CASSQGSLQAFF. CDR3 nucleotide sequence: TGTGCCAGCAGCCAAGGATCTCTTCAAGCTTTCTTT.

The CDR3 DNA is TGCAGCGTTGGAGGCTATGGCTACACCTTC. Its protein is CSVGGYGYTF. The V call is TRBV29-1, the J call TRBJ1-2; D is unresolved. The CDR3 totals 10 residues. The germline gives CDR1 SQVTM, CDR2 ANQGSEA. The V and J ends lost 4 bases and 4 bases respectively, with 4 bases between them.

The sample holds a few counts of this clonotype. V usage is TRBV14 and J usage is TRBJ2-2; D possibly corresponds to TRBD1 (5 bases). Germline values: CDR1 SGHDN, CDR2 FVKESK. CDR3 length equals 14 residues. Trimming took off 4 bases at V and 4 bases at J, with 10 bases between the two ends. In DNA, the CDR3 is TGTGCCAGCAGCCGCGCAAGGGGCACCGGGGAGCTGTTTTTT. Protein product: CASSRARGTGELFF.

There are many counts of this clonotype. The chain carries TRBV10-3 and TRBJ2-1; no clear D. CDR1 and CDR2 from the germline V gene are ENHRY and SYGVKD. The CDR3 extends over 15 amino acids. Trimming pared 0 bases from V and 2 bases from J, leaving 8 bases between. DNA for the CDR3: TGTGCCATCAGTGAGTCGTCTCGGGCCTACAATGAGCAGTTCTTC. This codes for CAISESSRAYNEQFF.

This clonotype was recorded at least ten times. J is TRBJ2-7 and V is TRBV4-1, with 11 positions matching TRBD2. J was trimmed by 3 bases and V by 5 bases; bases with no gene match: 6. Germline assignment: CDR1 MGHRA and CDR2 YSYEKL. The CDR3 has 15 residues. In DNA, the CDR3 is TGCGCCAGCAGCACTAGCGGGAGTCTCGGCTACGAGCAGTACTTC. Its translation is CASSTSGSLGYEQYF.

This clonotype was observed many times. This rearrangement joins TRBV20-1 to TRBJ2-3; 8 bases align to TRBD2. The CDR3 is made up of 15 amino acids. Germline V gene lookup returns CDR1 DFQATT and CDR2 SNEGSKA (reference sequence). V shed 4 bases, J shed 0 bases, and the junction held 6 bases outside the gene matches. The DNA of the CDR3 is TGCAGTGCTACCCAAGGCGGGGGGAGCACAGATACGCAGTATTTT. Translated: CSATQGGGSTDTQYF.

The chain links TRBV6-5 to TRBJ1-5; D possibly corresponds to TRBD1 (5 bases). Germline-derived CDR1 and CDR2 are MNHEY and SVGAGI. CDR3 length: 16 residues. Trimming pared 5 bases from V and 4 bases from J, leaving 18 bases between. CDR3 nucleotides: TGTGCCAGCAGTCCACTCGTAGGGACCTTAAATCAGCCCCAGCATTTT. Residues: CASSPLVGTLNQPQHF.

This clonotype has only a few counts. CDR3 sequence reads: CAWTDSTPHEQYF. For the CDR3, the DNA is TGTGCCTGGACAGACTCGACTCCCCACGAGCAGTACTTC. The V call is TRBV30, the J call TRBJ2-7; D is unclear. The CDR3 loop spans 13 amino acids. Germline V lookup: CDR1 GTSNPN, CDR2 SVGIG (reference sequence). The V gene lost 4 bases and the J gene lost 5 bases, with 15 bases spanning the gap.

The CDR3 spells CSATGGTEAFF. The CDR3 bases are TGCAGTGCTACGGGGGGCACTGAAGCTTTCTTT. The chain uses TRBV20-1 and TRBJ1-1; a weak D match, TRBD1 (5 bases). Germline-derived CDR1 and CDR2 are DFQATT and SNEGSKA (reference sequence). Trimming removed 4 bases at V and 4 bases at J, with 7 bases between. This CDR3 spans 11 amino acids.

This clonotype occurred many times. This CDR3 reads CASSATSGSSYNEQFF. The CDR3 DNA sequence: TGTGCCAGCAGCGCCACTAGCGGGAGCTCCTACAATGAGCAGTTCTTC. The chain combines TRBV7-9 with TRBJ2-1; 11 bases line up with TRBD2. The trim removed 5 bases at V and 0 bases at J, leaving 3 bases unmatched. The CDR3 loop spans 16 amino acids. The germline CDR1 and CDR2 sequences are SEHNR and FQNEAQ (reference sequence).

This clonotype came up many times. The chain has TRBV5-8 and TRBJ1-2; D is ambiguous. CDR1 and CDR2 from the germline V gene are SGHTS and YDEGEE. The CDR3 runs 9 residues. The CDR3 reads CRHNYGYTF. The CDR3 region has the DNA TGTCGCCATAATTACGGCTACACCTTC. Full variable domain (rest looked up from reference TRBV5-8 and TRBJ1-2): EAGVTQSPTHLIKTRGQQATLRCSPISGHTSVYWYQQALGLGLQFLLWYDEGEERNRGNFPPRFSGRQFPNYSSELNVNALELEDSALYLCRHNYGYTFGSGTRLTVV.